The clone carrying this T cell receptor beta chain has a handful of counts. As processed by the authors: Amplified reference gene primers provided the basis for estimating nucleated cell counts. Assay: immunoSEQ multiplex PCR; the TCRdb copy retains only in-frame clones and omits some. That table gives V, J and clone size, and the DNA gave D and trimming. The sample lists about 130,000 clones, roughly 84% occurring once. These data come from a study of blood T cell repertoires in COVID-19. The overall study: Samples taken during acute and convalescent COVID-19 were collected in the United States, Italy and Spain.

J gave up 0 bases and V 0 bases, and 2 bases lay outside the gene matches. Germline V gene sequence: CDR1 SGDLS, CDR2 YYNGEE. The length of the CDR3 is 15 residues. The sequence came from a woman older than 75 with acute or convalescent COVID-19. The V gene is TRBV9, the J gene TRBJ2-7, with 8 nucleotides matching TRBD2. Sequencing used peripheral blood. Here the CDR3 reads CASSVGTSSSYEQYF. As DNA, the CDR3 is TGTGCCAGCAGCGTAGGGACTAGCAGCTCCTACGAGCAGTACTTC.